The present T cell receptor beta chain was sequenced within a study of chemoradiotherapy in HPV16-positive cancers. In the study overall: Two HPV16-positive patients' cells yielded candidate HPV-specific clones and common motifs.

Study-wide findings and caveats: Only two HPV16-positive patients supplied the functional HPV-specificity definition. HPV-responsive T-cell expansion during chemoradiotherapy was linked to improved recurrence-free survival in HPV16-positive patients. Candidate HPV-specific clones and E7-related TCR motifs grew in tumor during treatment.

The V gene lost 0 bases and the J gene lost 7 bases, with 19 bases spanning the gap. The germline V gene encodes CDR1 MGHRA and CDR2 YSYEKL. There are 17 residues in the CDR3. The repertoire was sequenced with immunoSEQ multiplex PCR; TCRdb's copy has only in-frame clones and lacks some. The sample has approximately 3,100 clones; 83% are singletons. A note on this clone: Its target is not known.

This clonotype originated in a human donor with HPV-associated anogenital cancer. Sequencing used tumor tissue, obtained from a patient who underwent chemoradiotherapy. The chain carries TRBV4-1 and TRBJ2-4, with D tentatively TRBD2 (6 bases). The CDR3 DNA reads TGCGCCAGCAGCCAAGAGAGAAAAGGAGGGCCCAGGAACATTCAGTACTTC. As protein: CASSQERKGGPRNIQYF.